This T cell receptor (beta chain) was retrieved from a study of regulatory T cells in long-lasting Graves disease. TCR beta libraries were built with iRepertoire HTBI primers and Arm-PCR of CDR3 regions. TCRdb re-derived calls from the multiplex PCR reads in MiXCR, one entry per CDR3 protein. The sample has 450,000 to 700,000 distinct CDR3 sequences; approximately 13% are singletons. Sample time point: newly diagnosed GD, antithyroid drugs for less than 3 months. The TCR library was made from RNA extracted from PBMCs. In addition, the sample was reused for a study of T cells in Graves' hyperthyroidism and ophthalmopathy. That paper states: The study used the HTBI primer set for a first-round RT-PCR of the TCR CDR3.

The TCR comes from a man younger than 40 with Graves disease. Material: peripheral blood mononuclear cells (PBMCs), obtained at new diagnosis, from a patient treated with antithyroid drugs.

DNA for the CDR3: TGTGCCAGCAGCTTACTAGACAGGGTCAATTCACCCCTCCACTTT. It is translated as CASSLLDRVNSPLHF. The chain has TRBV7-9 and TRBJ1-6; 7 nucleotides line up with TRBD1. V lost 2 bases, J lost 7 bases, and 5 bases stayed unmatched. CDR1 and CDR2 from the germline V gene are SEHNR and FQNEAQ (reference sequence). The CDR3 is 15 residues long.